This T cell receptor (beta chain) was obtained from a study of long-term antiretroviral therapy in people with HIV. A v3.0 immunoSEQ assay was performed at survey level. TCRdb's copy holds only in-frame clones and misses some; the assay was immunoSEQ multiplex PCR. The sample contains 40,000 or so clones, around 86% of which appear only once. V lost 2 bases to trimming and J lost 4 bases, with 8 bases between them. Germline CDR1 is MNHEY and CDR2 is SMNVEV (reference sequence). The CDR3 spans 13 residues. As to this clone: The antigen is unknown. The same CDR3 also results from other DNA sequences found in this sample.

Study outcomes and limitations: Records did not include ART adherence, viral resistance or therapy changes. Repertoire dominance by clones expanded before ART was seen at all time points.

This receptor was identified in a man aged 18 to 30 with HIV. This material consisted of unsorted PBMCs, taken 1 year after starting antiretroviral therapy. The chain joins TRBV27 to TRBJ1-1; no firm D call. The CDR3 nucleotides are TGTGCCAGCAGTTTAAGCGGGATCACTGAAGCTTTCTTT. This sequence encodes CASSLSGITEAFF.